The entry below describes one T cell receptor (beta chain). This specimen comes from a study of CD8 T cells in Susac syndrome. V lost 6 bases, J lost 3 bases, and 12 bases lay in between. Germline V CDR1 and CDR2: MDHEN, SYDVKM. There are 13 residues in the CDR3. Random hexamers served to reverse transcribe roughly 0.5 to 1 ug RNA. TCRdb reprocessed the immunoSEQ multiplex PCR reads via MiXCR and lists one record per CDR3 protein. This sample has around 280,000 distinct CDR3 sequences, with more than 75% found just once. Sequencing was done on a sample of CD8+ T cells from PBMCs. This TCR derives from a human donor with multiple sclerosis. The chain uses TRBV28 and TRBJ2-7; D remains ambiguous. CDR3 sequence (DNA): TGTGCCAGCAGCCCCACAGAATACTACGAGCAGTACTTC. Translation gives CASSPTEYYEQYF.